In its sample, the clone carrying this TCR beta chain was seen a few times. Its antigen is unidentified. The CDR3 extends 3 residues past the end of the read, so its final part is completed from the germline J gene. The data belong to a study of T cell clonality in common variable immunodeficiency. Equal genomic DNA amounts from CVID and control samples were sequenced. Produced via immunoSEQ multiplex PCR; TCRdb's table is partial and in-frame only. There are some 20,000 clones in the sample, none observed a single time. The CDR3 totals 15 residues. CDR1 and CDR2 from the germline V gene are SQVTM and ANQGSEA. Germline trimming cut 7 bases from V and 4 bases from J; bases unmatched to any gene: 15. Aged about 9 to 64 years, CVID subjects averaged about 40 years old. Blood samples were heparinized, about 5 to 8 ml per donor. Study-level points and caveats: CVID subjects shared fewer TCRbeta clones than healthy controls did. In common variable immunodeficiency, TCR beta chains reportedly carried fewer deletions and N-nucleotide insertions.

This clonotype originated in a human donor with common variable immunodeficiency. Sequences were obtained from peripheral blood mononuclear cells. The chain uses TRBV29-1 and TRBJ2-5; TRBD2 aligns across 7 bases. The CDR3 loop is CSGLPWGGRGETQYF. CDR3 DNA (partial): TGCAGCGGCCTTCCTTGGGGGGGAAGGGGAGAGACC.